This T cell receptor (beta chain) was found in a study of OX40 agonist ivuxolimab in advanced cancers. Background on the study: Partial responses were achieved by three patients, one with hepatocellular carcinoma and two with cutaneous melanoma.

This clone has a single count. Its target is not known. Study outcomes and limitations: Expanded peripheral T cells had an undetermined antigen specificity.

Libraries were prepared by immunoSEQ multiplex PCR; TCRdb keeps only in-frame clonotypes and omits some of them. The sample has approximately 64,000 clones; roughly 86% are singletons. With 6 bases clipped from V and 3 bases from J, the junction kept 7 bases outside the gene matches. The CDR3 covers 14 residues. Germline lookup yields CDR1 SNHLY and CDR2 FYNNEI. This sample comprised CD4+ or CD8+ T cells sorted from blood, obtained in a trial of the OX40 agonist ivuxolimab. The source is an adult with an advanced solid tumor such as melanoma, head and neck, liver or kidney cancer. This sequence joins TRBV2 and TRBJ2-5, with 7 positions matching TRBD1. In DNA form, the CDR3 reads TGTGCCAGCAGGTTGACCGGGACAGAAGAGACCCAGTACTTC. This sequence encodes CASRLTGTEETQYF.